This is a list of T cell receptor beta chains from one sample in a study of T cells in Graves' hyperthyroidism and ophthalmopathy. TCRdb fed the multiplex PCR reads into MiXCR, producing one record per CDR3 protein. The table lists 500,000 to 750,000 distinct CDR3 sequences, under 60% of them singletons. The sequenced material came from peripheral blood or thyroid tissue (not recorded which). The source is a woman under 30 with Graves' hyperthyroidism. Each CDR3 is given with its conserved first and last residue. The order of the fields is CDR3 DNA, CDR3 protein, clone size, V gene, D gene, CDR3 length, J gene. The D gene is left open where the match is weak. Clone size is given for some rows only: seen once, a few or many times, or a class if the clone is expanded.

CDR3nt: TGTGCCAGCAGTGTAGGGGGACAGGGGGTGCCCGGGGAGCTGTTTTTT
CDR3aa: CASSVGGQGVPGELFF
abundance: many
v_gene: TRBV2
d_gene: TRBD1
len: 16
j_gene: TRBJ2-2

CDR3nt: TGCAGCGTTGAACGACAGTATGGCTACACCTTC
CDR3aa: CSVERQYGYTF
abundance: many
v_gene: TRBV29-1
d_gene: NA
len: 11
j_gene: TRBJ1-2

CDR3nt: TGCAGTGCTAGAGATCGAACACCGGATAGCAATCAGCCCCAGCATTTT
CDR3aa: CSARDRTPDSNQPQHF
abundance: many
v_gene: TRBV20-1
d_gene: NA
len: 16
j_gene: TRBJ1-5

CDR3nt: TGTGCCAGCAGCTTTGACAGGGTAGAGCAGTACTTC
CDR3aa: CASSFDRVEQYF
abundance: NA
v_gene: TRBV11-2
d_gene: TRBD1
len: 12
j_gene: TRBJ2-7

CDR3nt: TGTGCCAGCAGCCCCAGGAGGGCTCCTAATGAAAAACTGTTTTTT
CDR3aa: CASSPRRAPNEKLFF
abundance: many
v_gene: TRBV12-3/TRBV12-4
d_gene: NA
len: 15
j_gene: TRBJ1-4

CDR3nt: TGTGCCAGCCATACTACCAATTATGGCTACACCTTC
CDR3aa: CASHTTNYGYTF
abundance: many
v_gene: TRBV5-8
d_gene: NA
len: 12
j_gene: TRBJ1-2

CDR3nt: TGCGCCAGCAGCTTACGGAGAGGAAACACCACATATTTT
CDR3aa: CASSLRRGNTTYF
abundance: NA
v_gene: TRBV5-1
d_gene: NA
len: 13
j_gene: TRBJ1-3

CDR3nt: TGCAGTGCTAGAGGACCAGCGGAGAGCTTGGAGACCCAGTACTTC
CDR3aa: CSARGPAESLETQYF
abundance: NA
v_gene: TRBV20-1
d_gene: NA
len: 15
j_gene: TRBJ2-5

CDR3nt: TGTGCCAGCAGCCGACAGGGTTGGGATCAGCCCCAGCATTTT
CDR3aa: CASSRQGWDQPQHF
abundance: many
v_gene: TRBV7-9
d_gene: TRBD1
len: 14
j_gene: TRBJ1-5

CDR3nt: TGTGCCAGCAGTTTATTTTTCCGGAACACCGGGGAGCTGTTTTTT
CDR3aa: CASSLFFRNTGELFF
abundance: NA
v_gene: TRBV10-3
d_gene: NA
len: 15
j_gene: TRBJ2-2

CDR3nt: TGTGCCAGTGAAGGTCCGACTTTCACGGTGACCGGAGCTTTCTTT
CDR3aa: CASEGPTFTVTGAFF
abundance: many
v_gene: TRBV19
d_gene: NA
len: 15
j_gene: TRBJ1-1

CDR3nt: TGCAGCGTTGTTGGGACAACCACCGATCAGCCCCAGCATTTT
CDR3aa: CSVVGTTTDQPQHF
abundance: NA
v_gene: TRBV29-1
d_gene: NA
len: 14
j_gene: TRBJ1-5

CDR3nt: TGCAGTGAATACAGGCTTGGGAAGGGCTACACCTTC
CDR3aa: CSEYRLGKGYTF
abundance: NA
v_gene: TRBV29-1
d_gene: NA
len: 12
j_gene: TRBJ1-2

CDR3nt: TGTGCCAGCGCGAAGACAGGGCGACTGCCCCAGCATTTT
CDR3aa: CASAKTGRLPQHF
abundance: NA
v_gene: TRBV12-3/TRBV12-4
d_gene: TRBD1
len: 13
j_gene: TRBJ1-5

CDR3nt: TGCAGCTGGACAGGGATGAACACCGGGGAGCTGTTTTTT
CDR3aa: CSWTGMNTGELFF
abundance: NA
v_gene: TRBV29-1
d_gene: TRBD1
len: 13
j_gene: TRBJ2-2

CDR3nt: TGCGCCAGCAGTGATCGGGCCGGGACAGGGGAAGAGACCCAGTACTTC
CDR3aa: CASSDRAGTGEETQYF
abundance: many
v_gene: TRBV10-1
d_gene: TRBD1
len: 16
j_gene: TRBJ2-5

CDR3nt: TGCAGTGCTAGTCCCGGGACAGCCCAAGAGACCCAGTACTTC
CDR3aa: CSASPGTAQETQYF
abundance: NA
v_gene: TRBV20-1
d_gene: TRBD1
len: 14
j_gene: TRBJ2-5

CDR3nt: TGTGCCAGCAGCCAAGGGACTAGCTCCGGAGTTTCGGAGACCCAGTACTTC
CDR3aa: CASSQGTSSGVSETQYF
abundance: NA
v_gene: TRBV3-1
d_gene: TRBD2
len: 17
j_gene: TRBJ2-5

CDR3nt: TGTGCCAGCAGCGCATCTGGAGAGAGCTCCTACGAGCAGTACTTC
CDR3aa: CASSASGESSYEQYF
abundance: NA
v_gene: TRBV6-5
d_gene: NA
len: 15
j_gene: TRBJ2-7

CDR3nt: TGCAGTGCTTACAGGGACGGAAGCAATCAGCCCCAGCATTTT
CDR3aa: CSAYRDGSNQPQHF
abundance: many
v_gene: TRBV20-1
d_gene: NA
len: 14
j_gene: TRBJ1-5

CDR3nt: TGCAGTGCCAGTACCCTTCGGACAGGTGGAAATTCACCCCTCCACTTT
CDR3aa: CSASTLRTGGNSPLHF
abundance: NA
v_gene: TRBV20-1
d_gene: TRBD1
len: 16
j_gene: TRBJ1-6

CDR3nt: TGTGCCAGCAGCCAAGATCCGGACAGCTACTTCTCTGGAAACACCATATATTTT
CDR3aa: CASSQDPDSYFSGNTIYF
abundance: many
v_gene: TRBV14
d_gene: NA
len: 18
j_gene: TRBJ1-3

CDR3nt: TGCAGTCCCCGAGGACGCAGCATCCACGAGCAGTACTTC
CDR3aa: CSPRGRSIHEQYF
abundance: NA
v_gene: TRBV20-1
d_gene: NA
len: 13
j_gene: TRBJ2-7

CDR3nt: TGTGCCACCAGTGATTTGCAGGGAATGGGTAGCACAGATACGCAGTATTTT
CDR3aa: CATSDLQGMGSTDTQYF
abundance: many
v_gene: TRBV24-1
d_gene: NA
len: 17
j_gene: TRBJ2-3

CDR3nt: TGTGCCAGTCGGACAGACCCACAAGAGACCCAGTACTTC
CDR3aa: CASRTDPQETQYF
abundance: many
v_gene: TRBV19
d_gene: NA
len: 13
j_gene: TRBJ2-5

CDR3nt: TGTGCCATCAGTGACCCCTTGACAGGGGGAATTGACTATGGCTACACCTTC
CDR3aa: CAISDPLTGGIDYGYTF
abundance: NA
v_gene: TRBV10-3
d_gene: TRBD1
len: 17
j_gene: TRBJ1-2

CDR3nt: TGTGCCAGCAAAAGGAACTTGGCTATTAGTAATTCACCCCTCCACTTT
CDR3aa: CASKRNLAISNSPLHF
abundance: many
v_gene: TRBV11-2
d_gene: NA
len: 16
j_gene: TRBJ1-6

CDR3nt: TGTGCCAGCGGGACATCCAATCAGCCCCAGCATTTT
CDR3aa: CASGTSNQPQHF
abundance: many
v_gene: TRBV6-6
d_gene: NA
len: 12
j_gene: TRBJ1-5

CDR3nt: TGTGCCAGCAGCTTAGTAGGCGGCACGGAGCTGTACTTC
CDR3aa: CASSLVGGTELYF
abundance: NA
v_gene: TRBV7-6
d_gene: NA
len: 13
j_gene: TRBJ2-7

CDR3nt: TGTGCCAGTAGCCCCTCCGGCAGGGGGCGGGTGGATGAGCAGTTCTTC
CDR3aa: CASSPSGRGRVDEQFF
abundance: NA
v_gene: TRBV19
d_gene: TRBD1
len: 16
j_gene: TRBJ2-1

CDR3nt: TGCGCCAGCAGCACGCGGGACCCGCCCGGGGAGACCCAGTACTTC
CDR3aa: CASSTRDPPGETQYF
abundance: many
v_gene: TRBV5-1
d_gene: NA
len: 15
j_gene: TRBJ2-5

CDR3nt: TGCGCCAGCAGCCGTGCCGGGGGTACCACTGAAGCTTTCTTT
CDR3aa: CASSRAGGTTEAFF
abundance: many
v_gene: TRBV5-1
d_gene: NA
len: 14
j_gene: TRBJ1-1

CDR3nt: TGTGCCAGTAGTTGGGGAGAGGAAAAACTGTTTTTT
CDR3aa: CASSWGEEKLFF
abundance: many
v_gene: TRBV19
d_gene: NA
len: 12
j_gene: TRBJ1-4